The rows below give T cell receptor beta chains drawn from one sample of a study of blood T cell repertoires in COVID-19. TCRdb's copy holds only in-frame clones and misses some; the assay was immunoSEQ multiplex PCR. Seen here are under 45,000 clones, 89% observed once, and the top ten hold approximately 0.4%. The specimen sequenced was peripheral blood. All receptors derive from a human donor in a cohort sampled during active COVID-19. Both conserved end residues are part of each CDR3. The order of the fields is J gene, V gene, clone size, D gene, CDR3 protein, CDR3 DNA. The D gene is left open where the match is weak. Clone size is stated in some rows and not others, as once, few, many or a class when expanded.

TRBJ1-3,TRBV6-1,once,.,CASSETGSGNTIYF,TGTGCCAGCAGTGAAACAGGGTCGGGGAACACCATATATTTT
TRBJ2-7,TRBV29-1,.,TRBD1,CSVEEGQGFDNEQYF,TGCAGCGTTGAAGAGGGACAGGGATTTGACAACGAGCAGTACTTC
TRBJ1-2,TRBV6-2/TRBV6-3,.,TRBD1,CASSKDRGGFGYTF,TGTGCCAGCAGCAAGGACAGGGGAGGTTTTGGCTACACCTTC
TRBJ1-3,TRBV4-3,.,.,CASSLIQGSGNTIYF,TGCGCCAGCAGCCTGATACAGGGCTCTGGAAACACCATATATTTT
TRBJ1-2,TRBV3-1/TRBV3-2,.,.,CASSQEVQGTGYTF,TGTGCCAGCAGCCAAGAGGTACAGGGTACTGGCTACACCTTC
TRBJ1-2,TRBV4-2,.,TRBD1,CASSHSGTGASNYGYTF,TGTGCCAGCAGCCACTCCGGGACAGGAGCCTCTAACTATGGCTACACCTTC
TRBJ2-5,TRBV3-1/TRBV3-2,.,.,CGRRGVETQYF,TGTGGCCGGAGGGGAGTGGAGACCCAGTACTTC
TRBJ1-5,TRBV2,.,.,CASSDLQSNQPQHF,TGTGCCAGCAGTGATTTACAGAGCAATCAGCCCCAGCATTTT
TRBJ2-7,TRBV7-8,.,TRBD1,CASSATFRDRDHEQYF,TGTGCCAGCAGCGCTACGTTCCGGGACAGGGACCACGAGCAGTACTTC
TRBJ2-7,TRBV21-1,.,.,CASSKEERGHSLLYEQYF,TGTGCCAGCAGCAAAGAGGAGCGGGGGCACTCTCTCCTCTACGAGCAGTACTTC
TRBJ1-4,TRBV19,once,.,CASGRPGRANEKLFF,TGTGCCAGCGGCCGGCCGGGAAGAGCTAATGAAAAACTGTTTTTT
TRBJ1-5,TRBV19,.,TRBD1,CASTTISPPSNQQGAYQPQHF,TGTGCCAGTACAACCATCTCACCACCGTCGAACCAACAGGGGGCGTATCAGCCCCAGCATTTT
TRBJ2-7,TRBV11-2,few,TRBD1,CASSPRGGTGGMAYEQYF,TGTGCCAGCAGCCCACGGGGAGGGACAGGGGGCATGGCCTACGAGCAGTACTTC
TRBJ1-1,TRBV12-3/TRBV12-4,.,.,CASRMTGNTEAFF,TGTGCCAGCAGAATGACGGGAAACACTGAAGCTTTCTTT
TRBJ2-7,TRBV5-8,.,.,CASSLLEYEQYF,TGTGCCAGCAGCTTACTAGAATACGAGCAGTACTTC
TRBJ2-7,TRBV4-3,once,.,CASSQEGGREQYF,TGCGCCAGCAGCCAAGAGGGGGGGCGCGAGCAGTACTTC